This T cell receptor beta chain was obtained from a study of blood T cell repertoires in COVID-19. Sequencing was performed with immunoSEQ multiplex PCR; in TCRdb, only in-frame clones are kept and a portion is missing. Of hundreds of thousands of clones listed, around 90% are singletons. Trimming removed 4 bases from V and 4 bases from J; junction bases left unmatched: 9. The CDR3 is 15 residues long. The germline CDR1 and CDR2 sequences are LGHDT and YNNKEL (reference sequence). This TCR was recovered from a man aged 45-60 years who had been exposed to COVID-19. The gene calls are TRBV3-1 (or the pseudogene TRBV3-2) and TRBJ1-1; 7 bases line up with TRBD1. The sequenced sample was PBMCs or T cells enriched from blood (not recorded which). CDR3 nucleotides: TGTGCCAGCAGCCCAATACAGGGGCTTGGCACTGAAGCTTTCTTT. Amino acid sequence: CASSPIQGLGTEAFF.